These 24 T cell receptor beta chains were all obtained from the same sample, sequenced in a study of OX40 agonist ivuxolimab in advanced cancers. TCRdb's copy holds only in-frame clones and misses some; the assay was immunoSEQ multiplex PCR. This table has 25,000 to 35,000 clones, around 88% appearing once. The sequencing here drew on CD4+ or CD8+ T cells sorted from blood, taken in a trial of the OX40 agonist ivuxolimab. These receptors all come from an adult with an advanced solid tumor such as melanoma, head and neck, liver or kidney cancer.

The chain joins TRBV9 to TRBJ2-7; 7 bases are shared with TRBD1. The germline V gene has CDR1 SGDLS and CDR2 YYNGEE. This CDR3 contains 12 residues. V lost 5 bases, J lost 5 bases, and 4 bases stayed unmatched. As DNA, the CDR3 is TGTGCCAGCAGTCAGACAGGGAACGAGCAGTACTTC. It yields the protein CASSQTGNEQYF.

This clone was counted only a few times. The chain carries TRBV12-5 and TRBJ2-2; D possibly corresponds to TRBD1 (5 bases). The germline gives CDR1 LGHNT, CDR2 FRNRAP. V lost 7 bases and J 4 bases, leaving 7 bases between the germline ends. The CDR3 totals 12 residues. CDR3 DNA: TGTGCTAGTGCCCAGGGCACCGGGGAGCTGTTTTTT. Its translation: CASAQGTGELFF.

The CDR3 DNA is TGTGCCAGCAGCACCGTAGAGACCCAGTACTTC. This encodes CASSTVETQYF. The chain has TRBV28 and TRBJ2-5; D unclear. V was clipped by 6 bases and J by 4 bases, with 6 bases between them. Germline CDR1 is MDHEN and CDR2 is SYDVKM. CDR3 length: 11 residues.

This clone appeared once. As DNA, the CDR3 is TGTGCCAGCAGCTTAGAAGCAGGGCCCTACGAGCAGTACTTC. As protein: CASSLEAGPYEQYF. The chain recombines TRBV7-6 with TRBJ2-7; D is perhaps TRBD1 (5 bases). The CDR3 runs to 14 residues. The germline V gene has CDR1 SGHVS and CDR2 FNYEAQ. V was pared by 1 base and J by 2 bases, with 9 bases between.

As to this clone: A much larger clone lies one base from this, so it may be a read error. Other DNA sequences in this sample translate to the same CDR3. The gene calls are TRBV7-2 and TRBJ2-1; tentatively, D is TRBD1 or TRBD2 (5 bases each). The ends were cut back, 0 bases at V and 3 bases at J, with 6 bases in the middle. The germline V gene encodes CDR1 SGHTA and CDR2 FQGNSA. The CDR3 runs to 14 residues. The CDR3 DNA reads as TGTGCCAGCAGCTTAGCGGGGGTCTACAATGAGCAGTTCTTC. Translating it yields CASSLAGVYNEQFF. Looking up the rest from reference TRBV7-2 and TRBJ2-1 gives the full variable domain: GAGVSQSPSNKVTEKGKDVELRCDPISGHTALYWYRQSLGQGLEFLIYFQGNSAPDKSGLPSDRFSAERTGGSVSTLTIQRTQQEDSAVYLCASSLAGVYNEQFFGPGTRLTVL.

This chain links TRBV29-1 with TRBJ2-5; perhaps TRBD1 as D (5 bases). Per the germline V gene, CDR1 is SQVTM and CDR2 is ANQGSEA. This CDR3 is 16 amino acids long. The ends were cut back, 3 bases at V and 4 bases at J, with 21 bases in the middle. CDR3 DNA sequence: TGCAGCGTTGAGGCCCTTAACATGGGTCAGGGAGAGACCCAGTACTTC. Translation gives CSVEALNMGQGETQYF.

This clone has just one count. The chain couples TRBV9 to TRBJ2-2, with TRBD2 matching 8 bases. CDR3 size: 16 residues. V lost 0 bases and J lost 8; bases outside the gene matches: 9. The germline V gene encodes CDR1 SGDLS and CDR2 YYNGEE. As DNA, the CDR3 is TGTGCCAGCAGCGTAGTTAGCGGGGCGGCGGGAGGGGAGCTGTTTTTT. This codes for CASSVVSGAAGGELFF.

This clone was recorded a few times. In DNA form, the CDR3 reads TGTGCCAGCAGCGTAGGACATGGTGGCTACGAGCAGTACTTC. Its translation: CASSVGHGGYEQYF. The genes are TRBV9 and TRBJ2-7; no clear D. V shed 0 bases and J shed 3 bases, with 10 bases lying between them. The CDR3 runs to 14 residues. Per the germline V gene, CDR1 is SGDLS and CDR2 is YYNGEE.

This chain uses TRBV28 with TRBJ1-5; D is undetermined. The CDR3 is 15 residues long. Trimming shortened V by 4 bases and J by 0 bases, and 10 bases separated the two germline ends. Germline V gene sequence: CDR1 MDHEN, CDR2 SYDVKM. This chain's CDR3 is CASSSAEHSNQPQHF. As DNA, the CDR3 is TGTGCCAGCAGTTCGGCCGAACATAGCAATCAGCCCCAGCATTTT.

The gene calls are TRBV30 and TRBJ2-5, with D perhaps matching TRBD1 or TRBD2 (5 bases each). Trimming left V 0 bases short and J 4 bases short, with 15 bases between. The CDR3 is 15 amino acids. Germline lookup yields CDR1 GTSNPN and CDR2 SVGIG (reference sequence). Here the CDR3 reads CAWSVGARGGETQYF. Here the CDR3 DNA reads TGTGCCTGGAGTGTAGGGGCTCGGGGCGGAGAGACCCAGTACTTC. The entire variable domain, with the rest obtained from reference TRBV30 and TRBJ2-5, is as follows: SQTIHQWPATLVQPVGSPLSLECTVEGTSNPNLYWYRQAAGRGLQLLFYSVGIGQISSEVPQNLSASRPQDRQFILSSKKLLLSDSGFYLCAWSVGARGGETQYFGPGTRLLVL.

The chain employs TRBV7-9 and TRBJ2-2; 8 bases agree with TRBD2. The CDR3 runs to 16 residues. Germline values: CDR1 SEHNR, CDR2 FQNEAQ (reference sequence). After removal of 6 bases from V and 9 bases from J, the junction contained 15 bases not matched to a gene. DNA of the CDR3: TGTGCCAGCAGGAACCCCGGGACTAGGGGGTCCCGGGAGCTGTTTTTT. Amino acids: CASRNPGTRGSRELFF.

This clone was recorded once. The V call is TRBV27, the J call TRBJ2-1; D not certain. The CDR3 length is 13 residues. Trimming left V 6 bases short and J 0 bases short, with 6 bases between. The germline gives CDR1 MNHEY, CDR2 SMNVEV (reference sequence). The CDR3 loop reads CASSPTSYNEQFF. The CDR3 nucleotides read TGTGCCAGCAGCCCTACCTCCTACAATGAGCAGTTCTTC.

This clone was observed a handful of times. The V and J genes are TRBV7-9 and TRBJ2-7, with TRBD1 matching over 8 bases. Trimming took 4 bases from V and 4 from J; bases not matched to a gene: 18. The CDR3 runs to 18 residues. CDR1 and CDR2 (germline): SEHNR, FQNEAQ (reference sequence). CDR3 sequence (DNA): TGTGCCAGCAGCTCCCTGGAACACTTTCAGGGGGCTCTGTACGAGCAGTACTTC. Its protein is CASSSLEHFQGALYEQYF. Full variable domain (outside the CDR3, taken from reference TRBV7-9 and TRBJ2-7): DTGVSQNPRHKITKRGQNVTFRCDPISEHNRLYWYRQTLGQGPEFLTYFQNEAQLEKSRLLSDRFSAERPKGSFSTLEIQRTEQGDSAMYLCASSSLEHFQGALYEQYFGPGTRLTVT.

This clone was counted between two and nine times. The gene calls are TRBV2 and TRBJ1-5, with no clear D. The CDR3 consists of 15 residues. CDR1 is SNHLY, CDR2 FYNNEI, per germline. Trimming removed 4 bases from V and 2 bases from J, with 12 bases in between. The DNA of the CDR3 is TGTGCCAGCAGTGGCGTCTTCTCTGGCAATCAGCCCCAGCATTTT. Protein product: CASSGVFSGNQPQHF.

The chain recombines TRBV7-9 with TRBJ2-5; 8 positions match TRBD2. The CDR3 spans 13 residues. V shed 7 bases and J 2 bases; nucleotides not matched to a gene: 3. CDR1 and CDR2 from the germline V gene are SEHNR and FQNEAQ (reference sequence). The CDR3 nucleotides read TGTGCCAGCACCCCGGGGGGGCAAGAGACCCAGTACTTC. Protein: CASTPGGQETQYF.

The chain couples TRBV5-1 to TRBJ2-7, with D tentatively TRBD1 (6 bases). Between the trimmed V and J ends, which lost 2 bases and 2 bases, there was a span of 14 bases. This CDR3 comprises 15 residues. From germline, CDR1 is SGHRS and CDR2 YFSETQ. The CDR3 nucleotides read TGCGCCAGCAGCTTAGGTCCAGGGGAAGCCTACGAGCAGTACTTC. This codes for CASSLGPGEAYEQYF. Together with reference TRBV5-1 and TRBJ2-7, the CDR3 gives the full variable domain: KAGVTQTPRYLIKTRGQQVTLSCSPISGHRSVSWYQQTPGQGLQFLFEYFSETQRNKGNFPGRFSGRQFSNSRSEMNVSTLELGDSALYLCASSLGPGEAYEQYFGPGTRLTVT.

Here the CDR3 DNA reads TGTGCCAGTAGTTCCCACAGTGTCTCTGGGGCCAACGTCCTGACTTTC. The encoded protein is CASSSHSVSGANVLTF. The rearrangement uses TRBV19 and TRBJ2-6; D is unclear. The CDR3 loop spans 16 amino acids. Trimming removed 5 bases at V and 0 bases at J, with 11 bases between. Per the germline V gene, CDR1 is LNHDA and CDR2 is SQIVND (reference sequence).

This chain uses TRBV11-2 with TRBJ1-2; 8 bases align to TRBD1. With 4 bases clipped from V and 7 bases from J, the junction kept 20 bases outside the gene matches. This CDR3 has 18 amino acids. The germline CDR1 and CDR2 sequences are SGHAT and FQNNGV. This CDR3 is CASSSPTRGSQGVGGYTF. The DNA for the CDR3 is TGTGCCAGCAGCTCCCCTACCAGAGGGTCACAGGGGGTGGGTGGCTACACCTTC.

This chain connects TRBV29-1 to TRBJ1-3, with D unclear. The V end lost 5 bases, the J end lost 0 bases, and 5 bases lay between the germline ends. The CDR3 is 12 amino acids. Per germline, CDR1 SQVTM and CDR2 ANQGSEA. CDR3 DNA: TGCAGCGTTCCTGGCTCTGGAAACACCATATATTTT. Its protein product is CSVPGSGNTIYF.

The chain recombines TRBV19 with TRBJ1-3; no clear D gene. The CDR3 spans 16 residues. V was trimmed by 0 bases and J by 0 bases, leaving 9 bases between them. Germline V gives CDR1 LNHDA, CDR2 SQIVND (reference sequence). CDR3 DNA: TGTGCCAGTAGTATAGATCGGCGGGTCTCTGGAAACACCATATATTTT. Translated: CASSIDRRVSGNTIYF.

This chain connects TRBV16 to TRBJ2-7; TRBD2 aligns across 11 bases. Germline V gives CDR1 KGHSY, CDR2 FQNENV. Trimming took 4 bases from V and 3 from J; bases not matched to a gene: 5. The length of the CDR3 is 15 residues. The CDR3 region has the DNA TGTGCCAGCAGCCCAACTAGCGGGAGCATCTACGAGCAGTACTTC. Amino acid sequence: CASSPTSGSIYEQYF.

CDR3 DNA sequence: TGCGCCAGCAGAACGGCTAGCGGGAATCAAGAGACCCAGTACTTC. It encodes CASRTASGNQETQYF. The V call is TRBV4-1, the J call TRBJ2-5; TRBD2 agrees at 9 bases. J gave up 2 bases and V 6 bases, and 7 bases lay outside the gene matches. Germline values: CDR1 MGHRA, CDR2 YSYEKL. The CDR3 is made up of 15 amino acids.

The chain couples TRBV5-1 to TRBJ1-5, with TRBD1 identical over 7 bases. The CDR3 contains 14 residues. The V and J ends lost 4 bases and 2 bases, in that order; junction bases with no gene match: 3. The germline V gene encodes CDR1 SGHRS and CDR2 YFSETQ. CDR3 sequence: CASSPGTGNQPQHF. CDR3 DNA sequence: TGCGCCAGCAGCCCTGGGACAGGCAATCAGCCCCAGCATTTT.

The rearrangement links TRBV27 to TRBJ2-3; tentative D call: TRBD2 (5 bases). The V end was cut by 4 bases, the J end by 0 bases, with 8 bases between. This CDR3 is built from 14 residues. Germline CDR1 MNHEY, CDR2 SMNVEV (reference sequence). The CDR3 nucleotides are TGTGCCAGCAGTTCGGACTCCAGCACAGATACGCAGTATTTT. It translates to CASSSDSSTDTQYF.